The 24 T cell receptor beta chains given below trace back to one sample, sequenced in a study of blood T cell repertoires in COVID-19. Some clones are missing from TCRdb's copy, which holds only in-frame ones; the method was immunoSEQ multiplex PCR. The sample lists 450,000 or so clones; 70% to 90% were seen once. Input material: peripheral blood. The source of these receptors is a man aged 18 to 29 with COVID-19, enrolled during active disease.

As DNA, the CDR3 is TGTGCCATCAGCGGCGGGGGCACAGATACGCAGTATTTT. This gives the protein CAISGGGTDTQYF. V is TRBV24-1 and J is TRBJ2-3, with D possibly TRBD2 on 6 matching bases. Germline CDR1 reads KGHDR; CDR2 reads SFDVKD. The CDR3 is made up of 13 amino acids. Trimming removed 11 bases at V and 1 base at J, with 12 bases between.

This clone has just one count. The same CDR3 arises from other DNA sequences in this sample as well. The chain carries TRBV28 and TRBJ2-7; no reliable D call. The CDR3 is 11 residues long. V lost 2 bases and J lost 4, with 3 bases in between. Germline-derived CDR1 and CDR2 are MDHEN and SYDVKM. CDR3 coding DNA: TGTGCCAGCAGTTTACGGTACGAGCAGTACTTC. Amino acids: CASSLRYEQYF.

This chain links TRBV9 with TRBJ2-1, with 8 bases matching TRBD2. Trimming removed 3 bases from V and 0 bases from J; junction bases left unmatched: 2. This CDR3 is built from 15 residues. Germline V gene lookup returns CDR1 SGDLS and CDR2 YYNGEE. The CDR3 DNA sequence: TGTGCCAGCAGCGAGCGGGGGAGCTCCTACAATGAGCAGTTCTTC. Its translation is CASSERGSSYNEQFF.

The chain uses TRBV5-4 and TRBJ2-1; 9 bases map to TRBD2. The CDR3 extends over 14 amino acids. The J segment lost 6 bases and the V segment lost 2 bases, leaving 3 bases of the junction unmatched. Germline values: CDR1 SGHNT, CDR2 YYREEE (reference sequence). The CDR3, as DNA: TGTGCCAGCAGCTTAGCGGGGGGTCCCAATGAGCAGTTCTTC. Protein: CASSLAGGPNEQFF.

This clone was detected only a few times. The chain links TRBV9 to TRBJ1-2; D gene uncertain. The germline V and J ends were trimmed by 3 bases and 5 bases, with 17 bases remaining between them. The germline V gene encodes CDR1 SGDLS and CDR2 YYNGEE. The CDR3 has 15 residues. CDR3 sequence: CASSDGGGSHYGYTF. The CDR3 nucleotides read TGTGCCAGCAGCGACGGCGGTGGGTCGCATTATGGCTACACCTTC.

This chain links TRBV2 with TRBJ1-5; D gene unclear. CDR1 and CDR2 (germline): SNHLY, FYNNEI. CDR3 length: 15 amino acids. Between the trimmed V and J ends, which lost 6 bases and 1 base, there was a span of 13 bases. The CDR3 coding sequence is TGTGCCAGCAGCCGAGAGGGTGGGAGCAATCAGCCCCAGCATTTT. Protein sequence: CASSREGGSNQPQHF.

The chain carries TRBV29-1 and TRBJ2-3; no firm D call. The ends were cut back, 1 base at V and 6 bases at J, with 8 bases in the middle. CDR1 and CDR2 (germline): SQVTM, ANQGSEA. The CDR3 extends over 12 amino acids. The CDR3 DNA reads TGCAGCGTTGAAGTGACACGGGATACGCAGTATTTT. It encodes CSVEVTRDTQYF.

This clone has only one observation. The chain carries TRBV7-9 and TRBJ1-1, with TRBD1 as a possible D gene (6 bases). The CDR3 is 18 amino acids. Germline V gives CDR1 SEHNR, CDR2 FQNEAQ (reference sequence). Trimming removed 0 bases at V and 0 bases at J, with 17 bases between. This CDR3 is CASSLATGPWGMNTEAFF. The CDR3 nucleotides read TGTGCCAGCAGCTTAGCTACAGGGCCTTGGGGCATGAACACTGAAGCTTTCTTT.

The chain's CDR3 is CASSWGSGGNTGELFF. The CDR3 DNA reads TGTGCCAGTAGTTGGGGTAGCGGGGGAAACACCGGGGAGCTGTTTTTT. J is TRBJ2-2 and V is TRBV19; 9 bases are a match to TRBD2. Germline V lookup: CDR1 LNHDA, CDR2 SQIVND (reference sequence). This CDR3 is 16 amino acids long. J was trimmed by 2 bases and V by 5 bases; bases with no gene match: 6.

The chain couples TRBV11-3 to TRBJ2-5; D is unresolved. The CDR3 runs to 12 residues. V was pared by 5 bases and J by 5 bases, with 9 bases between. Per germline, CDR1 SGHNT and CDR2 YENEEA. The CDR3 nucleotides are TGTGCCAGCAGCCTACGCTCGGAGACCCAGTACTTC. Encoded protein: CASSLRSETQYF. Combining the CDR3 with reference TRBV11-3 and TRBJ2-5 gives the whole variable domain EAGVVQSPRYKIIEKKQPVAFWCNPISGHNTLYWYLQNLGQGPELLIRYENEEAVDDSQLPKDRFSAERLKGVDSTLKIQPAELGDSAVYLCASSLRSETQYFGPGTRLLVL.

The table lists this clone with a count of one. This sequence joins TRBV6-5 and TRBJ2-7; D might be TRBD2 (5 bases). The V gene's germline CDR1 is MNHEY and CDR2 SVGAGI. V dropped 2 bases and J dropped 0 bases, with 8 bases sitting between them. The CDR3 spans 14 residues. In DNA form, the CDR3 reads TGTGCCAGCAGTTACAGCGGAAGCTCCTACGAGCAGTACTTC. Protein: CASSYSGSSYEQYF.

The gene calls are TRBV19 and TRBJ1-2; D is possibly TRBD1 (5 bases). Germline V lookup: CDR1 LNHDA, CDR2 SQIVND (reference sequence). The V and J ends lost 6 bases and 3 bases respectively, with 11 bases between them. The CDR3 is 13 amino acids. The CDR3 sequence: CASSPAGHYGYTF. As DNA, the CDR3 is TGTGCCAGTAGCCCGGCAGGGCACTATGGCTACACCTTC.

The chain uses TRBV6-6 and TRBJ1-6; 9 nucleotides match TRBD1. CDR1 is MNHNY, CDR2 SVGAGI, per germline (reference sequence). V lost 10 bases, J lost 10 bases, and 11 bases stayed unmatched. This CDR3 is built from 14 residues. This chain's CDR3 is CATELGTGNSPLHF. The CDR3 nucleotides read TGTGCCACCGAGCTCGGGACAGGGAACTCACCCCTCCACTTT.

This chain joins TRBV5-4 and TRBJ2-7; 7 nucleotides match TRBD2. This CDR3 has 14 residues. The junction had 6 bases not matched to a gene; V was cut back by 2 bases and J by 4 bases. Germline V lookup: CDR1 SGHNT, CDR2 YYREEE (reference sequence). CDR3 nucleotide sequence: TGTGCCAGCAGCTTAGCGGGAAGTCTATACGAGCAGTACTTC. Translated, it gives CASSLAGSLYEQYF.

The gene calls are TRBV29-1 and TRBJ2-7; D is possibly TRBD2 (5 bases). Germline V CDR1 and CDR2: SQVTM, ANQGSEA. With 7 bases removed from V and 2 bases from J, the gap between germline ends came to 12 bases. This CDR3 region has 12 residues. The CDR3 loop reads CSAADGTYEQYF. In DNA, the CDR3 is TGCAGCGCCGCGGACGGGACCTACGAGCAGTACTTC.

CDR3 sequence: CASSPMGQENSPLHF. The CDR3 nucleotides read TGTGCCAGCAGCCCAATGGGACAGGAAAATTCACCCCTCCACTTT. The rearrangement joins TRBV11-2 to TRBJ1-6, with TRBD1 matching 8 bases. This CDR3 has 15 residues. Trimming took 5 bases from V and 7 from J; bases not matched to a gene: 7. Germline V gene lookup returns CDR1 SGHAT and CDR2 FQNNGV.

The chain is built from TRBV10-3 and TRBJ1-2, with 7 bases fitting TRBD1. Germline trimming cut 3 bases from V and 8 bases from J; bases unmatched to any gene: 6. The CDR3 is 13 amino acids. Per the germline V gene, CDR1 is ENHRY and CDR2 is SYGVKD. CDR3 residues: CAISDTGVKGYTF. As DNA, the CDR3 is TGTGCCATCAGTGACACAGGGGTCAAAGGCTACACCTTC.

The rearrangement uses TRBV4-1 and TRBJ2-5; 11 bases match TRBD2. Trimming cost V 0 bases and J 1 base; bases outside gene matches: 1. The germline CDR1 and CDR2 sequences are MGHRA and YSYEKL. There are 16 residues in the CDR3. CDR3 DNA: TGCGCCAGCAGCCAAGATAGCGGGGGGGGCCAAGAGACCCAGTACTTC. Amino acid sequence: CASSQDSGGGQETQYF.

There are a few counts of this clone. This rearrangement joins TRBV5-4 to TRBJ2-2; D is unclear. V lost 3 bases to trimming and J lost 0 bases, with 6 bases between them. The CDR3 is 14 amino acids. The germline CDR1 and CDR2 sequences are SGHNT and YYREEE (reference sequence). The CDR3: CASSSITNTGELFF. In nucleotides, the CDR3 is TGTGCCAGCAGCTCTATTACGAACACCGGGGAGCTGTTTTTT.

The chain employs TRBV4-2 and TRBJ2-3; the match to TRBD2 covers 7 bases. In germline, CDR1 is LGHNA, CDR2 YNFKEQ. Unmatched junction bases numbered 14, after V lost 4 bases and J lost 4 bases. This CDR3 has 17 residues. The CDR3 here is CASSLTGRASGADTQYF. CDR3 nucleotides: TGTGCCAGCAGCCTAACCGGACGGGCTAGCGGCGCAGATACGCAGTATTTT.

This clone showed up just a few times. V usage is TRBV5-1 and J usage is TRBJ1-4, with D unresolved. The V gene's germline CDR1 is SGHRS and CDR2 YFSETQ. CDR3 length: 14 amino acids. Trimming left V 0 bases short and J 4 bases short, with 7 bases between. The CDR3 protein is CASSLALSNEKLFF. CDR3 DNA sequence: TGCGCCAGCAGCTTGGCCTTGAGTAATGAAAAACTGTTTTTT.

The V call is TRBV2, the J call TRBJ1-6; tentative D call: TRBD1 (5 bases). The CDR3 contains 18 residues. The germline V and J ends were trimmed by 1 base and 0 bases, with 13 bases remaining between them. Germline CDR1 SNHLY, CDR2 FYNNEI. This chain's CDR3 is CASSEGGRSSSYNSPLHF. The CDR3 nucleotides are TGTGCCAGCAGTGAAGGGGGCAGGTCAAGCTCCTATAATTCACCCCTCCACTTT.

The chain links TRBV7-9 to TRBJ1-2; 8 nucleotides agree with TRBD1. The V gene's germline CDR1 is SEHNR and CDR2 FQNEAQ (reference sequence). The CDR3 sequence is 17 residues long. Trimming cost V 7 bases and J 3 bases; bases outside gene matches: 16. CDR3: CASILSLDRDRYYGYTF. Here the CDR3 DNA reads TGTGCCAGCATCCTCTCACTGGACAGGGATCGGTACTATGGCTACACCTTC.

The chain links TRBV15 to TRBJ2-2; TRBD2 agrees at 7 bases. Germline V gene lookup returns CDR1 LNHNV and CDR2 YYDKDF (reference sequence). The CDR3 runs 15 residues. V gave up 6 bases and J gave up 7 bases; unmatched junction bases: 11. The CDR3 bases are TGTGCCACCAGGGCTTTGACGCCGGGAGGCGGGGAGCTGTTTTTT. It yields the protein CATRALTPGGGELFF.